This passage covers 8 T cell receptor beta chains from one sample sequenced in a study of blood T cells in healthy people across ages. Using a J-beta primer mix together with a sample-barcoded 5' primer, a second PCR was run for 7 to 11 cycles. From the 5' RACE reads, TCRdb called clonotypes with MiXCR, one entry per CDR3 protein. The sample carries about 1,500,000 distinct CDR3 sequences, 35% to 45% recorded once. Sequencing used blood. All receptors come from a woman aged 18-29 years in good health.

This clonotype appeared a few times. The chain joins TRBV12-3 or TRBV12-4 to TRBJ1-2; perhaps TRBD1 as D (5 bases). The CDR3 loop spans 13 amino acids. Trimming stripped 10 bases from V and 2 bases from J, with 14 bases between. CDR3 residues: CAMRRGPNYGYTF. In nucleotides, the CDR3 is TGTGCCATGCGGCGGGGACCCAACTATGGCTACACCTTC.

This clonotype appeared a few times. The junction departs from the called germline gene at one end, perhaps through a read error. The chain carries TRBV5-1 and TRBJ1-1; D perhaps matches TRBD1 (6 bases). CDR3 length: 14 residues. Per germline, CDR1 SGHRS and CDR2 YFSETQ. This CDR3 reads CASSLRQAGTEAFF. The CDR3 nucleotides read TGTGCCAGCAGTTTGAGACAGGCGGGAACTGAAGCTTTCTTT.

J is TRBJ2-3 and V is TRBV12-5; D is uncertain. The CDR3 covers 12 residues. V was trimmed by 2 bases and J by 9 bases, leaving 9 bases between them. Germline-derived CDR1 and CDR2 are LGHNT and FRNRAP. This CDR3 is CASGLPRETQYF. In DNA, the CDR3 is TGTGCTAGTGGTTTGCCGCGTGAGACGCAGTATTTT.

The chain combines TRBV7-9 with TRBJ2-1; D may be TRBD2 (5 bases). Trimming removed 1 base from V and 4 bases from J, with 11 bases in between. The CDR3 has 15 residues. Per germline, CDR1 SEHNR and CDR2 FQNEAQ (reference sequence). CDR3 bases: TGTGCCAGCAGCTTAGTGGCTAGCTTGTACAATGAGCAGTTCTTC. Translating it yields CASSLVASLYNEQFF.

This clonotype has more than one count but fewer than ten. This chain joins TRBV3-1 and TRBJ2-1; D is perhaps TRBD1 or TRBD2 (5 bases each). V lost 4 bases and J lost 12, with 13 bases in between. Germline CDR1 and CDR2: LGHDT and YNNKEL (reference sequence). This CDR3 region has 12 residues. DNA for the CDR3: TGTGCCAGCAGCCGAGCTAAGGGGAGGCAGTTCTTC. It yields the protein CASSRAKGRQFF.

For this clonotype: A read error may produce the germline difference seen at one junction end. The chain is built from TRBV4-1 and TRBJ2-3; TRBD2 agrees at 8 bases. Germline CDR1 MGHRA, CDR2 YSYEKL. The CDR3 has 14 residues. The CDR3 is CANSQAGDTGTQYF. DNA of the CDR3: TGCGCCAACAGCCAAGCGGGAGACACAGGTACGCAGTATTTT.

This chain connects TRBV6-2 or TRBV6-3 to TRBJ2-3; D gene ambiguous. CDR3 length equals 12 residues. Per germline, CDR1 MNHEY and CDR2 SVGEGT. The V end was cut by 3 bases, the J end by 8 bases, with 9 bases between. The CDR3 nucleotides are TGTGCCAGCAGTTATAAGTCGTTTACGCAGTATTTT. Protein sequence: CASSYKSFTQYF.

This clonotype was picked up a small number of times. V gene TRBV29-1 combines with J gene TRBJ1-2; no clear D gene. The CDR3 loop spans 17 amino acids. V was pared by 4 bases and J by 2 bases, with 23 bases between. Germline V gene sequence: CDR1 SQVTM, CDR2 ANQGSEA. In DNA form, the CDR3 reads TGCAGCGTTGGAAACGACTACAGCAGCCTAACCAACTATGGCTACACCTTC. Its protein is CSVGNDYSSLTNYGYTF.